The 10 T cell receptor beta chains below come from one sample, sequenced in a study of shared clonotypes between healthy human individuals. The protocol was immunoSEQ multiplex PCR, while the TCRdb copy is restricted to in-frame clones and leaves out a portion. The sample includes about 1.5 million clones, around 98% of them seen just once. Sequenced sample: naive CD4+ T cells sorted from blood. Subset meaning: CD45RA+ positively selected. The receptor set was obtained from a man in his thirties or forties in good health.

V is TRBV27 and J is TRBJ2-7; weak D call: TRBD2 (7 bases). The V gene lost 6 bases and the J gene lost 3 bases, with 24 bases spanning the gap. Germline V gene lookup returns CDR1 MNHEY and CDR2 SMNVEV (reference sequence). CDR3 size: 17 residues. This CDR3 reads CASSEYGLSGDYYEQYF. In DNA form, the CDR3 reads TGTGCCAGCAGCGAATACGGACTTTCAGGGGACTACTACGAGCAGTACTTC.

The J gene is TRBJ1-3, the V gene TRBV29-1, with 9 bases matching TRBD1. CDR1 is SQVTM and CDR2 is ANQGSEA in the germline V gene. With 7 bases clipped from V and 4 bases from J, the junction kept 8 bases outside the gene matches. The CDR3 length is 14 residues. The CDR3 loop is CSAGDRAEGNTIYF. CDR3 sequence (DNA): TGCAGCGCCGGGGACAGGGCCGAAGGAAACACCATATATTTT.

The chain is built from TRBV18 and TRBJ2-2; TRBD1 matches 8 bases. Looked up from germline, CDR1 is KGHSH and CDR2 is LQKENI. After removal of 3 bases from V and 1 base from J, the junction contained 10 bases not matched to a gene. The CDR3 has 18 residues. CDR3 nucleotides: TGTGCCAGCTCACCTGGCAGGGGGCCCGCGTTGAACACCGGGGAGCTGTTTTTT. Protein product: CASSPGRGPALNTGELFF. The whole variable domain, remainder taken from reference TRBV18 and TRBJ2-2, is NAGVMQNPRHLVRRRGQEARLRCSPMKGHSHVYWYRQLPEEGLKFMVYLQKENIIDESGMPKERFSAEFPKEGPSILRIQQVVRGDSAAYFCASSPGRGPALNTGELFFGEGSRLTVL.

The rearrangement uses TRBV6-1 and TRBJ1-4; D is perhaps TRBD1 (5 bases). The CDR3 runs to 13 residues. Germline CDR1 is MNHNS and CDR2 is SASEGT. V shed 6 bases and J shed 7 bases, with 12 bases lying between them. CDR3 sequence reads: CASRSRVIEKLFF. CDR3 in DNA: TGTGCCAGCAGAAGCAGGGTGATTGAAAAACTGTTTTTT.

This clone was seen only once. This rearrangement joins TRBV5-1 to TRBJ2-1, with 11 positions matching TRBD1. Germline CDR1 reads SGHRS; CDR2 reads YFSETQ. The CDR3 sequence is 15 residues long. Unmatched junction bases numbered 12, after V lost 4 bases and J lost 12 bases. The CDR3 protein is CASSTPGQGAPGQFF. The CDR3 coding sequence is TGCGCCAGCAGCACGCCTGGACAGGGGGCGCCTGGGCAGTTCTTC.

The chain is built from TRBV7-9 and TRBJ2-7, with TRBD1 identical over 11 bases. Germline CDR1 is SEHNR and CDR2 is FQNEAQ (reference sequence). V dropped 4 bases and J dropped 4; count of bases not matched to a gene: 6. The CDR3 contains 15 residues. The CDR3 DNA follows: TGTGCCAGCAGCTCCAGGACAGGGGGCGGGTACGAGCAGTACTTC. Translated: CASSSRTGGGYEQYF.

This clone was counted a single time. The rearrangement links TRBV5-1 to TRBJ2-5; D is possibly TRBD2 (6 bases). V lost 7 bases to trimming and J lost 4 bases, with 20 bases between them. The CDR3 consists of 15 residues. Per the germline V gene, CDR1 is SGHRS and CDR2 is YFSETQ. The CDR3 DNA is TGCGCCAGCGCCGGGATTTGGGGGGACGCAGAGACCCAGTACTTC. Protein product: CASAGIWGDAETQYF.

The chain combines TRBV11-2 with TRBJ2-7, with D possibly TRBD1 on 6 matching bases. Germline CDR1 reads SGHAT; CDR2 reads FQNNGV. This CDR3 has 16 amino acids. The V gene lost 4 bases and the J gene lost 3 bases, with 19 bases spanning the gap. CDR3 DNA: TGTGCCAGCAGCTACATCTTGGGACACACATTCTACGAGCAGTACTTC. It translates to CASSYILGHTFYEQYF.

The chain recombines TRBV5-5 with TRBJ1-1; 7 nucleotides align to TRBD1. CDR1 is SGHKS, CDR2 YYEKEE, per germline (reference sequence). V shed 4 bases, J shed 0 bases, and the junction held 9 bases outside the gene matches. The CDR3 runs to 16 residues. The CDR3 sequence is CASSLGTAILNTEAFF. In nucleotides, the CDR3 is TGTGCCAGCAGCCTCGGGACAGCTATATTGAACACTGAAGCTTTCTTT.

The rearrangement joins TRBV29-1 to TRBJ2-7; D might be TRBD1 (6 bases). This CDR3 is built from 13 residues. The V and J ends lost 1 base and 1 base respectively, with 8 bases between them. The germline V gene encodes CDR1 SQVTM and CDR2 ANQGSEA. The CDR3 DNA follows: TGCAGCGTTGAAGTGACAGGATCCTACGAGCAGTACTTC. This encodes CSVEVTGSYEQYF.